These T cell receptor beta chains were read from a single sample in a study of shared clonotypes between healthy human individuals. Sequencing used immunoSEQ multiplex PCR; TCRdb keeps in-frame clones, though not all of them. The repertoire consists of about 770,000 clones, with roughly 72% occurring once and the leading ten covering approximately 1.7%. Sequenced sample: memory CD4+ T cells sorted from blood. These receptors originate from a woman younger than 45 in good health. CDR3s include the opening cysteine and the closing phenylalanine or tryptophan. A D gene is named only where the DNA matches it firmly. Where a row states a size, it is once, few, many or the class of an expanded clone; other rows omit it.

size: -; V: TRBV5-6; D: TRBD2; J: TRBJ2-3; CDR3: CASSLGLAGRTDTQYF; DNA: TGTGCCAGCAGCTTGGGACTAGCGGGGCGCACAGATACGCAGTATTTT
size: few; V: TRBV5-1; D: -; J: TRBJ2-5; CDR3: CASSLILDQETQYF; DNA: TGCGCCAGCAGCTTAATACTAGACCAAGAGACCCAGTACTTC
size: once; V: TRBV5-1; D: -; J: TRBJ1-2; CDR3: CASSPGRPTNYGYTF; DNA: TGCGCCAGCAGCCCGGGGAGGCCCACTAACTATGGCTACACCTTC
size: once; V: TRBV28; D: -; J: TRBJ2-7; CDR3: CATQRGTRGQYF; DNA: TGTGCCACCCAACGGGGGACCCGGGGGCAGTACTTC
size: -; V: TRBV5-1; D: -; J: TRBJ2-3; CDR3: CASSLGSGTGDTQYF; DNA: TGCGCCAGCAGCTTGGGTTCGGGCACAGGGGATACGCAGTATTTT
size: -; V: TRBV11-3; D: TRBD2; J: TRBJ2-3; CDR3: CASGPGLAGVGDTQYF; DNA: TGTGCCAGCGGACCCGGACTAGCGGGAGTTGGAGATACGCAGTATTTT
size: once; V: TRBV5-4; D: -; J: TRBJ2-1; CDR3: CASSLDNEQFF; DNA: TGTGCCAGCAGCCTAGACAATGAGCAGTTCTTC
size: few; V: TRBV11-1; D: -; J: TRBJ2-1; CDR3: CASSPMGRSFFNEQFF; DNA: TGTGCCAGCAGCCCCATGGGGAGGAGTTTTTTTAATGAGCAGTTCTTC
size: few; V: TRBV27; D: TRBD1; J: TRBJ2-7; CDR3: CASTRTGASSYEQYF; DNA: TGTGCCAGCACCCGGACAGGGGCGAGCTCCTACGAGCAGTACTTC
size: -; V: TRBV18; D: TRBD1; J: TRBJ1-3; CDR3: CASSPDRAAGNTIYF; DNA: TGTGCCAGCTCACCGGACAGGGCTGCTGGAAACACCATATATTTT